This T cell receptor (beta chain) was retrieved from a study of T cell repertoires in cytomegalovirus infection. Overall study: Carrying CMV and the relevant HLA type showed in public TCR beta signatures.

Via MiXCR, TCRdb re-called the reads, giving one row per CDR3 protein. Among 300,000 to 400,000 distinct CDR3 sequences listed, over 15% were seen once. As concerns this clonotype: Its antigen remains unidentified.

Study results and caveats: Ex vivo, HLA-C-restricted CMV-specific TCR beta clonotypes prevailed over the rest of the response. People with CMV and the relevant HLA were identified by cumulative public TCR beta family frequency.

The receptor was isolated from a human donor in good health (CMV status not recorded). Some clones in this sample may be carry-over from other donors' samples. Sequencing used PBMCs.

The CDR3 DNA reads TGCGCCAGCAGCCAAGACAGGCTAAGCACAGATACGCAGTATTTT. Translated: CASSQDRLSTDTQYF. The V gene is TRBV4-3, the J gene TRBJ2-3, with unresolved D. The germline V gene has CDR1 LGHNA and CDR2 YSLEER. Trimming removed 0 bases from V and 0 bases from J, with 7 bases in between. The CDR3 is 15 amino acids.